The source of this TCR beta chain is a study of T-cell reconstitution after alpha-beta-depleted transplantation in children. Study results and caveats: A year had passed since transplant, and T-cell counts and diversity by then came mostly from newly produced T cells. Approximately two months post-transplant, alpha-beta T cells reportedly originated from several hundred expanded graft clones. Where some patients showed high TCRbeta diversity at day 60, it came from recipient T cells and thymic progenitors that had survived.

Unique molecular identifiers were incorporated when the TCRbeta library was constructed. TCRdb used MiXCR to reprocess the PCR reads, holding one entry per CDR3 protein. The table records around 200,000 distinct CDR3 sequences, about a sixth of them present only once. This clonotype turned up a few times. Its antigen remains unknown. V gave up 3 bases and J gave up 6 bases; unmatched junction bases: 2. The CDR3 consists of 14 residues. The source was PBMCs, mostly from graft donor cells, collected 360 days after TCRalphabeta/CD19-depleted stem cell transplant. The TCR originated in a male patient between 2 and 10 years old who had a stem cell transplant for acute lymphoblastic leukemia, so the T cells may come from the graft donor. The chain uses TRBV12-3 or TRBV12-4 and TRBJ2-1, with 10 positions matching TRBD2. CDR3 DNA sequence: TGTGCCAGCAGTTTGAGCGGGAGGGCCAATGAGCAGTTCTTC. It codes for CASSLSGRANEQFF.